This TCR beta chain was sequenced for a study of blood T cells in healthy people across ages. This clonotype was detected only a few times. Primed by a sample-barcoded 5' primer and a J-beta primer mix, a second PCR proceeded for roughly 6 to 12 cycles. Paired-end reads containing CDR3 totaled no fewer than 2.5 million for each sample. MiXCR, applied by TCRdb to the 5' RACE reads, yields one record per CDR3 protein. Seen here are hundreds of thousands of distinct CDR3 sequences, around 20% observed once, and the top ten hold approximately 3.6%. This CDR3 region has 16 residues. Germline trimming cut 6 bases from V and 6 bases from J; bases unmatched to any gene: 12. CDR1 and CDR2 from the germline V gene are MNHNS and SASEGT. Each donor had around 9.8 milliliters of peripheral blood drawn.

The sequenced sample consisted of blood. The chain uses TRBV6-1 and TRBJ2-3; 10 bases are a match to TRBD2. This TCR came from a man aged 70 or older in good health. CDR3 coding DNA: TGTGCCAGCAGCCCTGGGGGAAGCGGGAGGGCCGATACGCAGTATTTT. This encodes CASSPGGSGRADTQYF.